This record concerns one T cell receptor beta chain sequence. The CDR3 runs to 14 residues. Trimming cost V 0 bases and J 5 bases, with 10 bases left between them. Germline assignment: CDR1 MNHNY and CDR2 SVGAGI (reference sequence). The data belong to a study of healthy donors' naive CD4 and CD8 T cells. Each TCR library used around 540 ng of total RNA and a linear amplification protocol. MiXCR, applied by TCRdb to the reads, yields one record per CDR3 protein. This table holds about 180,000 distinct CDR3 sequences, 65% to 75% found once. The chain recombines TRBV6-6 with TRBJ1-1; D possibly corresponds to TRBD1 (6 bases). This sequence was found in a pool of human donors in good health; the sample pools cells from several healthy donors. Sequencing used naive CD4+ and CD8+ T cells sorted from blood, pooled from several donors. The CDR3 region is CASSYSGTTTEAFF. The DNA for the CDR3 is TGTGCCAGCAGTTACTCCGGGACAACTACTGAAGCTTTCTTT.